This passage covers 18 T cell receptor beta chains from one sample sequenced in a study of tumor and adjacent non-tumor tissue in lung cancer. RNA was extracted from bulk tissue without any cell sorting. Three rounds of nested PCR, following a modified ARM-PCR protocol, produced the TCRbeta library. TCRdb fed the multiplex PCR reads into MiXCR, producing one record per CDR3 protein. The table lists approximately 90,000 distinct CDR3 sequences, less than 80% of them singletons. Sequences were obtained from lung tumor tissue. Receptors were obtained from a man aged 55 to 69 with non-small cell lung cancer.

This clonotype showed up many times. V gene TRBV29-1 combines with J gene TRBJ2-1; no definite D call. This CDR3 has 12 amino acids. With 4 bases removed from V and 2 bases from J, the gap between germline ends came to 6 bases. Germline V gene lookup returns CDR1 SQVTM and CDR2 ANQGSEA. CDR3 in DNA: TGCAGCGTTGGACTGACCTACAATGAGCAGTTCTTC. Protein: CSVGLTYNEQFF.

Only one count was recorded for this clonotype. This chain connects TRBV4-2 to TRBJ2-4; 7 bases fit TRBD2. From germline, CDR1 is LGHNA and CDR2 YNFKEQ. The CDR3 extends over 19 amino acids. The CDR3 protein is CSNNQAQASGSLAKNIQYF. The CDR3 nucleotides are TGTTCCAACAACCAAGCGCAGGCTAGCGGATCGTTAGCCAAAAACATTCAGTACTTC.

In regard to this clonotype: A read error may account for a junction end that differs from germline. The chain has TRBV5-4 and TRBJ2-1; the match to TRBD1 covers 7 bases. The germline gives CDR1 SGHNT, CDR2 YYREEE (reference sequence). The CDR3 runs to 17 residues. CDR3 amino acids: CASNLGAGQVRYNEQFF. CDR3 DNA sequence: TGCGCCAGCAACTTGGGCGCCGGACAGGTGCGGTACAATGAGCAGTTCTTC. The complete variable domain, with remaining parts taken from reference TRBV5-4 and TRBJ2-1, reads ETGVTQSPTHLIKTRGQQVTLRCSSQSGHNTVSWYQQALGQGPQFIFQYYREEENGRGNFPPRFSGLQFPNYSSELNVNALELDDSALYLCASNLGAGQVRYNEQFFGPGTRLTVL.

About this clonotype itself: One junction end does not reproduce the germline sequence, and a read error may be involved. V is TRBV20-1 and J is TRBJ2-7; no definite D call. Germline values: CDR1 DFQATT, CDR2 SNEGSKA (reference sequence). This CDR3 contains 16 residues. CDR3 in amino acids: CSARDDRRPSSYVQYF. Here the CDR3 DNA reads TGCAGTGCTAGAGACGACCGGCGACCATCCTCTTACGTGCAGTACTTC.

The chain couples TRBV5-1 to TRBJ2-1, with 11 bases lining up with TRBD2. Germline CDR1 is SGHRS and CDR2 is YFSETQ. The junction had 10 bases not matched to a gene; V was cut back by 5 bases and J by 6 bases. The CDR3 is 16 amino acids. The CDR3 DNA reads TGCGCCAGCAGTCTTACTAGCGGGAGCCTCCGCAATGAGCAGTTCTTC. Its translation is CASSLTSGSLRNEQFF.

Concerning this clonotype itself: An end of the junction does not agree with germline; a read error may underlie this. This chain connects TRBV4-2 to TRBJ1-6; D unclear. Per germline, CDR1 LGHNA and CDR2 YNFKEQ. This CDR3 region has 16 residues. CDR3 sequence reads: CASSQDCDTYHSPLHF. For the CDR3, the DNA is TGTGCCAGCAGCCAAGATTGTGACACCTATCATTCACCCCTTCACTTT.

This clonotype was seen ten or more times. The rearrangement uses TRBV4-1 and TRBJ2-7; weak D call: TRBD1 (6 bases). Trimming shortened V by 0 bases and J by 2 bases, and 14 bases separated the two germline ends. Germline CDR1 reads MGHRA; CDR2 reads YSYEKL. CDR3 length equals 16 residues. CDR3: CASSQDRDTSTYEQYF. The DNA for the CDR3 is TGCGCCAGCAGCCAAGACCGGGACACGTCAACCTACGAGCAGTACTTC.

This clonotype has at least ten counts. The rearrangement links TRBV20-1 to TRBJ2-1; D perhaps matches TRBD2 (5 bases). This CDR3 comprises 14 residues. Germline CDR1 and CDR2: DFQATT and SNEGSKA (reference sequence). V lost 0 bases to trimming and J lost 4 bases, with 10 bases between them. CDR3 nucleotide sequence: TGCAGTGCTAGAGATGCGGGCAGATACAATGAGCAGTTCTTC. Translated, it gives CSARDAGRYNEQFF.

This clonotype occurred a few times. Germline and junction disagree at one end, which may indicate a read error. The rearrangement joins TRBV28 to TRBJ1-2; D ambiguous. This CDR3 contains 13 residues. The germline V gene encodes CDR1 MDHEN and CDR2 SYDVKM. DNA of the CDR3: TGTGCCCGCAGTTTAGGGTTCTCCTATGGCTACACCTTC. It is translated as CARSLGFSYGYTF.

A remark on this clonotype: Since a much larger clone is just one base distant, this may be a read error. The missing conserved phenylalanine or tryptophan at the end of this CDR3 makes a read error likely. The chain employs TRBV25-1 and TRBJ1-3, with TRBD1 as a possible D gene (5 bases). Germline V gives CDR1 MGHDK, CDR2 SYGVNS. The CDR3 loop spans 13 amino acids. V was pared by 2 bases and J by 7 bases, with 9 bases between. DNA for the CDR3: TGTGCCAGCAGTGAACTCAGGGAGAACACCATATATTTA. Translating gives CASSELRENTIYL.

This chain connects TRBV6-1 to TRBJ1-3; no definite D call. The germline V gene has CDR1 MNHNS and CDR2 SASEGT. This CDR3 contains 13 residues. V lost 7 bases and J lost 0, with 7 bases in between. CDR3 in amino acids: CASNDSSGNTIYF. Here the CDR3 DNA reads TGTGCCAGCAATGATAGCTCTGGAAACACCATATATTTT.

This clonotype was counted ten times or more. The chain uses TRBV29-1 and TRBJ2-1, with a tentative D call TRBD1 (7 bases). V was shortened by 6 bases and J by 10 bases, with 13 bases between the two germline ends. The germline gives CDR1 SQVTM, CDR2 ANQGSEA. The CDR3 contains 11 residues. CDR3 in amino acids: CSVQGGGEQFF. The CDR3 coding sequence is TGCAGCGTCCAGGGGGGAGGAGAGCAGTTCTTC.

Regarding this clonotype: An end of the junction differs from the germline gene, which may be a read error. This chain uses TRBV4-2 with TRBJ2-4; D gene unclear. The CDR3 runs to 19 residues. Germline-derived CDR1 and CDR2 are LGHNA and YNFKEQ. The CDR3 coding sequence is TGTGCCAGCAGCCAAGCGCAGGCTAGTGGATCGTTGGCCAAAAACATTCAGCACTTC. Its translation: CASSQAQASGSLAKNIQHF.

This clonotype was recorded once. J is TRBJ2-7 and V is TRBV29-1; 8 nucleotides line up with TRBD1. This CDR3 comprises 14 residues. Germline lookup yields CDR1 SQVTM and CDR2 ANQGSEA. CDR3 sequence reads: CNVQTIRGPSEQYF. The CDR3 nucleotides are TGCAATGTTCAGACCATCAGGGGGCCCTCCGAGCAGTACTTC.

Regarding this clonotype: One end of the junction varies from germline; a read error may be responsible. The chain is built from TRBV29-1 and TRBJ2-3, with 9 bases identical to TRBD1. CDR3 length: 12 amino acids. Germline CDR1 reads SQVTM; CDR2 reads ANQGSEA. The CDR3 DNA reads TGCGGCGTACAGGGGGCCGCAGATACGCAGTTTTTT. Its protein is CGVQGAADTQFF.

This clonotype came up once. This clone may be a read error of a much larger clone one base away. V and J are TRBV6-2 or TRBV6-3 and TRBJ1-5; 8 positions match TRBD1. With V trimmed by 5 bases and J by 10 bases, 4 bases remained unmatched. The CDR3 loop spans 12 amino acids. Germline V gene lookup returns CDR1 MNHEY and CDR2 SVGEGT. In DNA, the CDR3 is TGTGCCAGCAGTACCGGACAGGGACCCCAGCATTTT. This encodes CASSTGQGPQHF.

CDR3 in DNA: TGTGCCAGCAGTTTAGGCGACCCAGGAGGACAGCCCCAGCATTTT. This codes for CASSLGDPGGQPQHF. The chain links TRBV12-3 or TRBV12-4 to TRBJ1-5; no clear D gene. The CDR3 sequence is 15 residues long. V was clipped by 1 base and J by 7 bases, with 14 bases between them.

This clonotype appeared a few times. The chain recombines TRBV11-2 with TRBJ2-2, with D tentatively TRBD2 (5 bases). This CDR3 comprises 14 residues. The V end lost 4 bases, the J end lost 1 base, and 7 bases lay between the germline ends. Germline CDR1 reads SGHAT; CDR2 reads FQNNGV. In DNA, the CDR3 is TGTGCCAGCAGCTCAGGACTGAACACCGGGGAGCTGTTTTTT. Translation: CASSSGLNTGELFF.